These 17 T cell receptor beta chains share one sample of origin, sequenced in a study of patients and donors after allogeneic stem cell transplantation. TCRdb analysed the RT-PCR reads with MiXCR anew, one entry per CDR3 protein. The data contain about 88,000 distinct CDR3 sequences, approximately 49% of them singletons. The sample taken for sequencing was blood, either unsorted or a sorted T cell fraction (not recorded which). All receptors derive from a human donor who was either an allogeneic HSCT recipient or a stem cell or donor lymphocyte infusion donor (not recorded which). It is not recorded whose cells these are; they may come from a transplant donor.

This clonotype has a count of ten or more. V is TRBV2 and J is TRBJ1-1; weak D call: TRBD1 (5 bases). V lost 7 bases and J 1 base, leaving 10 bases between the germline ends. The CDR3 has 13 amino acids. The germline CDR1 and CDR2 sequences are SNHLY and FYNNEI. The DNA of the CDR3 is TGTGCCAGCAAGCTCAGGGAGAACACTGAAGCTTTCTTT. Its protein is CASKLRENTEAFF.

This clonotype was seen a few times. V usage is TRBV20-1 and J usage is TRBJ1-1; 8 nucleotides agree with TRBD1. The germline V gene has CDR1 DFQATT and CDR2 SNEGSKA (reference sequence). This CDR3 is 14 amino acids long. Losses at the gene ends were 2 bases for V and 1 base for J; bases not matched to a gene: 3. The CDR3 nucleotides read TGCAGTGCTAGACCAGGGGGCGCGAACACTGAAGCTTTCTTT. Amino acid sequence: CSARPGGANTEAFF.

This clonotype was picked up a small number of times. The rearrangement joins TRBV27 to TRBJ1-5; D remains unclear. The CDR3 consists of 9 residues. The V gene lost 8 bases and the J gene lost 5 bases, with 1 base spanning the gap. Germline CDR1 MNHEY, CDR2 SMNVEV (reference sequence). The CDR3 region has the DNA TGTGCCAGCGATCAGCCCCAGCATTTT. Protein product: CASDQPQHF.

This clonotype was recorded a few times. CDR3: CAWTELGSNQPQHF. CDR3 nucleotide sequence: TGTGCCTGGACCGAGTTGGGAAGCAATCAGCCCCAGCATTTT. The chain joins TRBV30 to TRBJ1-5; no clear D gene. Trimming left V 4 bases short and J 1 base short, with 11 bases between. The CDR3 has 14 amino acids. Germline V lookup: CDR1 GTSNPN, CDR2 SVGIG (reference sequence).

This sequence joins TRBV13 and TRBJ2-7; 13 bases line up with TRBD2. Germline V lookup: CDR1 PRHDT, CDR2 FYEKMQ (reference sequence). This CDR3 comprises 14 residues. Germline trimming cut 4 bases from V and 5 bases from J; bases unmatched to any gene: 2. The CDR3 region is CASSSGLAGHEQYF. The CDR3 DNA reads TGTGCCAGCAGCTCGGGACTAGCGGGACACGAGCAGTACTTC. Full variable domain (missing parts from reference TRBV13 and TRBJ2-7): AAGVIQSPRHLIKEKRETATLKCYPIPRHDTVYWYQQGPGQDPQFLISFYEKMQSDKGSIPDRFSAQQFSDYHSELNMSSLELGDSALYFCASSSGLAGHEQYFGPGTRLTVT.

The chain combines TRBV10-3 with TRBJ1-3; 11 bases fit TRBD1. This CDR3 has 17 residues. Trimming at V came to 6 bases and at J to 2 bases, leaving 9 bases not matched to a gene. Germline loops: CDR1 ENHRY, CDR2 SYGVKD. The CDR3 spells CAISTPGQGVPGNTIYF. In nucleotides, the CDR3 is TGTGCCATCAGCACCCCGGGACAGGGGGTTCCTGGAAACACCATATATTTT.

The chain recombines TRBV15 with TRBJ1-5, with D tentatively TRBD1 (5 bases). With 2 bases removed from V and 0 bases from J, the gap between germline ends came to 5 bases. The CDR3 is made up of 14 amino acids. Germline-derived CDR1 and CDR2 are LNHNV and YYDKDF (reference sequence). In DNA, the CDR3 is TGTGCCACCAGCAGACAGGGTAGCAATCAGCCCCAGCATTTT. Its protein product is CATSRQGSNQPQHF.

The CDR3 region has the DNA TGCGCCAGCAGCTTGGCCGGCCCCTATGGCTACACCTTC. It specifies CASSLAGPYGYTF. V gene TRBV5-1 combines with J gene TRBJ1-2; D gene unclear. Germline lookup yields CDR1 SGHRS and CDR2 YFSETQ. V shed 0 bases and J shed 4 bases, with 7 bases lying between them. The CDR3 runs to 13 residues.

This sequence joins TRBV6-1 and TRBJ1-1; no reliable D call. This CDR3 has 17 residues. Between the trimmed V and J ends, which lost 2 bases and 2 bases, there was a span of 18 bases. Germline CDR1 and CDR2: MNHNS and SASEGT. In DNA form, the CDR3 reads TGTGCCAGCAGTGAAAAACCCCGCAGCCAAATAAACACTGAAGCTTTCTTT. Translated, it gives CASSEKPRSQINTEAFF.

V gene TRBV20-1 combines with J gene TRBJ2-1; 8 nucleotides match TRBD2. CDR3 length: 14 residues. Trimming took 5 bases from V and 7 from J; bases not matched to a gene: 10. Germline V gene data show CDR1 as DFQATT and CDR2 as SNEGSKA (reference sequence). The CDR3 DNA reads TGCAGTGCTTTAAAGCGGGAGTGGTTTAATGAGCAGTTCTTC. Translating it yields CSALKREWFNEQFF.

The V gene is TRBV28, the J gene TRBJ1-5, with D hard to call. There are 12 residues in the CDR3. In germline, CDR1 is MDHEN, CDR2 SYDVKM. V lost 4 bases and J lost 5, with 6 bases in between. CDR3 sequence: CASSSPDQPQHF. The DNA for the CDR3 is TGTGCCAGCAGTTCCCCAGATCAGCCCCAGCATTTT.

This clonotype was seen more than once but under ten times. J is TRBJ1-4 and V is TRBV4-2; D may be TRBD1 (6 bases). The CDR3 is made up of 16 amino acids. The V and J ends lost 3 bases and 0 bases respectively, with 11 bases between them. Per the germline V gene, CDR1 is LGHNA and CDR2 is YNFKEQ. The CDR3 reads CASSHGQRATNEKLFF. Written as DNA, the CDR3 is TGTGCCAGCAGCCACGGACAGAGAGCAACTAATGAAAAACTGTTTTTT.

This chain links TRBV4-3 with TRBJ1-1, with 7 bases that match TRBD1. Germline loops: CDR1 LGHNA, CDR2 YSLEER. Unmatched junction bases numbered 8, after V lost 0 bases and J lost 10 bases. The CDR3 is made up of 14 amino acids. For the CDR3, the DNA is TGCGCCAGCAGCCAAGATTTCGAGGGGGCGGGAGCTTTCTTT. Its protein is CASSQDFEGAGAFF.

The chain recombines TRBV6-2 or TRBV6-3 with TRBJ1-2; D uncertain. The CDR3 has 15 residues. The V and J ends lost 6 bases and 3 bases respectively, with 17 bases between them. Germline CDR1 MNHEY, CDR2 SVGEGT. The CDR3 reads CASRLAVFWDYGYTF. The CDR3 DNA reads TGTGCCAGCAGACTCGCCGTTTTTTGGGACTATGGCTACACCTTC.

The V and J genes are TRBV29-1 and TRBJ2-1; the D gene could be TRBD1 or TRBD2 (5 bases each). The germline V gene encodes CDR1 SQVTM and CDR2 ANQGSEA. This CDR3 spans 12 amino acids. The DNA for the CDR3 is TGCAGGCCCTTGGGGGAAAATGATGAGCAGTTCTTC. Amino acid sequence: CRPLGENDEQFF.

This chain connects TRBV7-2 to TRBJ1-2; no clear D gene. Germline lookup yields CDR1 SGHTA and CDR2 FQGNSA. The CDR3 runs to 13 residues. V was trimmed by 5 bases and J by 10 bases, leaving 17 bases between them. The CDR3 DNA sequence: TGTGCCAGCAGCATGAGAATGGAGAGTAACTACACCTTC. As protein: CASSMRMESNYTF. Supplemented by reference TRBV7-2 and TRBJ1-2, the full variable domain reads GAGVSQSPSNKVTEKGKDVELRCDPISGHTALYWYRQSLGQGLEFLIYFQGNSAPDKSGLPSDRFSAERTGGSVSTLTIQRTQQEDSAVYLCASSMRMESNYTFGSGTRLTVV.

The rearrangement joins TRBV29-1 to TRBJ1-2, with D possibly TRBD1 on 5 matching bases. Germline loops: CDR1 SQVTM, CDR2 ANQGSEA. V lost 1 base, J lost 4 bases, and 7 bases lay in between. The CDR3 has 12 residues. CDR3 amino acids: CSVEGGGYGYTF. CDR3 coding DNA: TGCAGCGTTGAAGGGGGCGGCTATGGCTACACCTTC.